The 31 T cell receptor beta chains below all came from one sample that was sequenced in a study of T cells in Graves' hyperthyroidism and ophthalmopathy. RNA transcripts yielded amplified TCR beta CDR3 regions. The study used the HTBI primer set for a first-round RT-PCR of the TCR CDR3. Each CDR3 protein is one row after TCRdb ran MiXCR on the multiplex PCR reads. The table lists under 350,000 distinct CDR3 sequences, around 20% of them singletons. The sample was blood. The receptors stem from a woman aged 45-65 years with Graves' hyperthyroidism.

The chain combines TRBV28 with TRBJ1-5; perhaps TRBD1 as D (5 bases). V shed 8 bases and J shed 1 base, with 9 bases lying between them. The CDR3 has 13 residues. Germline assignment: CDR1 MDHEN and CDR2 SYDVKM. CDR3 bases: TGTGCCAGCCGGGACGGAAGCAATCAGCCCCAGCATTTT. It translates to CASRDGSNQPQHF.

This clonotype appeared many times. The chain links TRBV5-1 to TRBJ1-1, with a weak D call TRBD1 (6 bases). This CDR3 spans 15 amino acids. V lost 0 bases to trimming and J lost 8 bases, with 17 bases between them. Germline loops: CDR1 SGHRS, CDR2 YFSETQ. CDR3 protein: CASSLALGAGTEAFF. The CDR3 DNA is TGCGCCAGCAGCTTGGCTCTCGGGGCAGGGACAGAAGCTTTCTTT.

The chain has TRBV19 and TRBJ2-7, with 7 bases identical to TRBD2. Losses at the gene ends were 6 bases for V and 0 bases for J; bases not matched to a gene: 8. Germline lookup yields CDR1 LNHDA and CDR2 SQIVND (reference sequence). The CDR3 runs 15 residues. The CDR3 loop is CASSDRLAVSYEQYF. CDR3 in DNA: TGTGCCAGTAGCGACAGACTAGCAGTCTCCTACGAGCAGTACTTC.

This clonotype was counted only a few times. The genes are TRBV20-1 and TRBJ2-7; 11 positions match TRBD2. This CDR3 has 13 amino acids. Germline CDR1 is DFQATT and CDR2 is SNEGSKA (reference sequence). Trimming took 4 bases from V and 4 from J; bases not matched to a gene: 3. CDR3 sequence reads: CSAISGRGYEQYF. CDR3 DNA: TGCAGTGCTATTAGCGGGAGGGGTTACGAGCAGTACTTC.

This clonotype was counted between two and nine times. The CDR3 spells CASSQVVSGPNNEQFF. The DNA for the CDR3 is TGTGCCAGCAGTCAAGTAGTTAGCGGGCCCAACAATGAGCAGTTCTTC. V and J are TRBV7-3 and TRBJ2-1, with TRBD2 matching over 7 bases. Per the germline V gene, CDR1 is SGHTA and CDR2 is FQGTGA. With V trimmed by 6 bases and J by 5 bases, 13 bases remained unmatched. The CDR3 extends over 16 amino acids.

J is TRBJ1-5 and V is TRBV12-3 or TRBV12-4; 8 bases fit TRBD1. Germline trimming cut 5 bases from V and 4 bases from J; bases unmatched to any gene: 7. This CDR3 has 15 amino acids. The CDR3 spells CASSLRTGRNQPQHF. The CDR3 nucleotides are TGTGCCAGCAGTCTTCGGACAGGGAGAAATCAGCCCCAGCATTTT.

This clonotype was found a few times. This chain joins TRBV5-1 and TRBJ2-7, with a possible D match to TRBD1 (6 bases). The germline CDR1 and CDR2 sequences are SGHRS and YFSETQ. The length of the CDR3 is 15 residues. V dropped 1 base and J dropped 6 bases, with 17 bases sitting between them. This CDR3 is CASSLRGQGIGEQYF. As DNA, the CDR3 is TGCGCCAGCAGCTTGAGGGGACAAGGGATCGGCGAGCAGTACTTC.

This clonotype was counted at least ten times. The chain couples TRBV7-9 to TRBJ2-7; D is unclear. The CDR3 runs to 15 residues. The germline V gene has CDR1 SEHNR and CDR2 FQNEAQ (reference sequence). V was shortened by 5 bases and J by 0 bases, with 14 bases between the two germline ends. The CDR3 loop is CASSPADLSSYEQYF. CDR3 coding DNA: TGTGCCAGCAGCCCCGCTGACTTAAGCTCCTACGAGCAGTACTTC.

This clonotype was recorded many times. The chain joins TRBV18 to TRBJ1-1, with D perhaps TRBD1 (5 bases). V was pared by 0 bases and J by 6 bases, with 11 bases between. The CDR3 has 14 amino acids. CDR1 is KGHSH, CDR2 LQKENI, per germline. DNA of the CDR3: TGTGCCAGCTCACCACCGACAGCGCGGGCTGAAGCTTTCTTT. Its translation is CASSPPTARAEAFF.

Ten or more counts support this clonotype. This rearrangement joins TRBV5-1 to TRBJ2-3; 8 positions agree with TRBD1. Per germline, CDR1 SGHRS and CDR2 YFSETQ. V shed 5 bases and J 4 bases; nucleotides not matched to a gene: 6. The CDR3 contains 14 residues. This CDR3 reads CASRPVQGADTQYF. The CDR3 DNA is TGCGCCAGCAGACCCGTACAGGGGGCAGATACGCAGTATTTT.

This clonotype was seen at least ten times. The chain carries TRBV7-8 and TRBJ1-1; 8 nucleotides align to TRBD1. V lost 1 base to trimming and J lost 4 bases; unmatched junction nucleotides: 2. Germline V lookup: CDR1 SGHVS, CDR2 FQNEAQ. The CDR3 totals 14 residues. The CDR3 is CASSLGTGTTEAFF. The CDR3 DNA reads TGTGCCAGCAGCTTAGGGACAGGGACCACTGAAGCTTTCTTT.

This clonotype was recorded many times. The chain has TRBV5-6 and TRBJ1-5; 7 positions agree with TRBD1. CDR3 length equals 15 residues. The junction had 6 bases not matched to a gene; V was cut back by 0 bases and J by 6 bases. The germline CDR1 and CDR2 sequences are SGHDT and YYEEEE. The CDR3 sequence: CASSLGEGGSQPQHF. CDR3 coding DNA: TGTGCCAGCAGCTTGGGGGAAGGGGGCAGTCAGCCCCAGCATTTT.

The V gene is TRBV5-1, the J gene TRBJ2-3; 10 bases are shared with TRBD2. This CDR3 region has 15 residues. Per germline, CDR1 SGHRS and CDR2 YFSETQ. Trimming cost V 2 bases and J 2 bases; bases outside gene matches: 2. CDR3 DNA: TGCGCCAGCAGCTTTAGCGGGGGGATCACAGATACGCAGTATTTT. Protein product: CASSFSGGITDTQYF.

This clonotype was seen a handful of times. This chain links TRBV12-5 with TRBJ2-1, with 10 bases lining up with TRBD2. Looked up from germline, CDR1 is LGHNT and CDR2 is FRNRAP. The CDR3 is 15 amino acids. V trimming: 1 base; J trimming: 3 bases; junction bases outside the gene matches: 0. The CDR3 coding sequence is TGTGCTAGTGGTTTGGGACTAGCGGGCTACAATGAGCAGTTCTTC. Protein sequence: CASGLGLAGYNEQFF.

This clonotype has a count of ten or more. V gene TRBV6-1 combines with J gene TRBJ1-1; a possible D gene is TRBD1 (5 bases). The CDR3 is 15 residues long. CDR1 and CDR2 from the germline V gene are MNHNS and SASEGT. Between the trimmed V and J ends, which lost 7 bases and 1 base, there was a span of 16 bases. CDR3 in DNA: TGTGCCAGCACCCCGCCGGGGGAGCCGAACACTGAAGCTTTCTTT. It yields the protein CASTPPGEPNTEAFF.

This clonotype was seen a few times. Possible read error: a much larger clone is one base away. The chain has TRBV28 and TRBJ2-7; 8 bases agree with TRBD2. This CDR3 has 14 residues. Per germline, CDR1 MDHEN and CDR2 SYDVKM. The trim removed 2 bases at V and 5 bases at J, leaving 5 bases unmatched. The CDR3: CASSLIPGGHEQYF. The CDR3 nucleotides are TGTGCCAGCAGTTTAATTCCGGGGGGGCACGAGCAGTACTTC.

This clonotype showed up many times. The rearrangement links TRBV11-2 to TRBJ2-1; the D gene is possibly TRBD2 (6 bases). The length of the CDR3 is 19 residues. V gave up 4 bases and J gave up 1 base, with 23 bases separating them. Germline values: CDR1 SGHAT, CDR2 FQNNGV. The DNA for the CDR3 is TGTGCCAGCAGCTCAGGTGACAGCCCGGGACTTCTTTCCTACAATGAGCAGTTCTTC. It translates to CASSSGDSPGLLSYNEQFF.

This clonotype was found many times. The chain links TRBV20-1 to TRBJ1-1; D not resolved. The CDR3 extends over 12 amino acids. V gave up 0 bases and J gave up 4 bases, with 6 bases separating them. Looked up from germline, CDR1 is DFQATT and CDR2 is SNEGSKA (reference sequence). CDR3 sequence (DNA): TGCAGTGCTAGAGAAGGCGGCACTGAAGCTTTCTTT. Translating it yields CSAREGGTEAFF.

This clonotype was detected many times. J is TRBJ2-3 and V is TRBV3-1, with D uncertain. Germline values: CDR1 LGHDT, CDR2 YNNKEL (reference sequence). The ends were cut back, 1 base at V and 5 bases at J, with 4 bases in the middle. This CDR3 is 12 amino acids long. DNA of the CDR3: TGTGCCAGCAGCCAAGCCCTAGATACGCAGTATTTT. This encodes CASSQALDTQYF.

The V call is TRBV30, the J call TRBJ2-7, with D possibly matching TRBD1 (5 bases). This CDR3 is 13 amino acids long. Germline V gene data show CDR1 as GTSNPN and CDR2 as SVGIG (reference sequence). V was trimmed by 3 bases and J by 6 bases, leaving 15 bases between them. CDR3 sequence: CAWRAGRVGEQYF. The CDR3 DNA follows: TGTGCCTGGAGGGCCGGCAGGGTAGGCGAGCAGTACTTC.

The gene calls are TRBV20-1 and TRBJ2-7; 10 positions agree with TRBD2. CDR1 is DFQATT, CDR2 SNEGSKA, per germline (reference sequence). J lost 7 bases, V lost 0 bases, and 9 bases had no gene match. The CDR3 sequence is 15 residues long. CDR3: CSARDPLAGAGEQYF. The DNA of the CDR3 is TGCAGTGCTAGAGATCCTCTAGCGGGGGCGGGGGAGCAGTACTTC.

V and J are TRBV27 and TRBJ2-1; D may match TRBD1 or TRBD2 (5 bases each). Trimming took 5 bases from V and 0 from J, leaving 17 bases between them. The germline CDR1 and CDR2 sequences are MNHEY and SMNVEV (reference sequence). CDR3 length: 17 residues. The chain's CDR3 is CASSPADLGTSYNEQFF. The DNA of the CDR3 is TGTGCCAGCAGTCCTGCGGACCTCGGGACCTCCTACAATGAGCAGTTCTTC.

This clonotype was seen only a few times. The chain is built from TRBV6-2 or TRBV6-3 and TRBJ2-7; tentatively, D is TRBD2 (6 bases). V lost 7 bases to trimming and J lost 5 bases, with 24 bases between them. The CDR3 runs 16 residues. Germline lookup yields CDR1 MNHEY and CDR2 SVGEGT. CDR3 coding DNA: TGTGCCAGCACAGGGCACGAAAGGAGGGCTCAGGACGAGCAGTACTTC. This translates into CASTGHERRAQDEQYF.

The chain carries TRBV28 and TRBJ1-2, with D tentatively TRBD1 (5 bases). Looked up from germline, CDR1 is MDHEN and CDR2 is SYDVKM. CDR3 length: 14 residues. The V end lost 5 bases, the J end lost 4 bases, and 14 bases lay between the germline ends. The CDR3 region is CASSLKGRSYGYTF. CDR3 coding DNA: TGTGCCAGCAGTCTAAAGGGGCGAAGCTATGGCTACACCTTC.

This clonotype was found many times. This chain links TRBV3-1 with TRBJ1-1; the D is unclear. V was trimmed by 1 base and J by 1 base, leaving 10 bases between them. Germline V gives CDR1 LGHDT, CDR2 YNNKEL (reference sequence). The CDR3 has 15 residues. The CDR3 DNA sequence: TGTGCCAGCAGCCAAGTTTTAGGGCGGAACACTGAAGCTTTCTTT. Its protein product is CASSQVLGRNTEAFF. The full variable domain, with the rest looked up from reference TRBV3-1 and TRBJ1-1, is DTAVSQTPKYLVTQMGNDKSIKCEQNLGHDTMYWYKQDSKKFLKIMFSYNNKELIINETVPNRFSPKSPDKAHLNLHINSLELGDSAVYFCASSQVLGRNTEAFFGQGTRLTVV.

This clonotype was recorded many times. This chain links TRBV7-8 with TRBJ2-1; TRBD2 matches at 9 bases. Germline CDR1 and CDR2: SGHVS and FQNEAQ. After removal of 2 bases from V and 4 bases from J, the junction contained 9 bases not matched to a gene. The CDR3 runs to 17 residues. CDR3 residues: CASSLKASGEVYNEQFF. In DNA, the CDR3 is TGTGCCAGCAGCTTAAAGGCTAGCGGGGAGGTTTACAATGAGCAGTTCTTC. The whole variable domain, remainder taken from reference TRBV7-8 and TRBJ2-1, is GAGVSQSPRYKVAKRGQDVALRCDPISGHVSLFWYQQALGQGPEFLTYFQNEAQLDKSGLPSDRFFAERPEGSVSTLKIQRTQQEDSAVYLCASSLKASGEVYNEQFFGPGTRLTVL.

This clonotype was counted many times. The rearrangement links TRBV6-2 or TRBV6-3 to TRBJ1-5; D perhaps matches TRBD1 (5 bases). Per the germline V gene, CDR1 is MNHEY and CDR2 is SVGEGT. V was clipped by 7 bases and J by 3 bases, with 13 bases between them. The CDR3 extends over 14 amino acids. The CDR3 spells CASTHGGVNQPQHF. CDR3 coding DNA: TGTGCCAGCACTCACGGGGGGGTCAATCAGCCCCAGCATTTT.

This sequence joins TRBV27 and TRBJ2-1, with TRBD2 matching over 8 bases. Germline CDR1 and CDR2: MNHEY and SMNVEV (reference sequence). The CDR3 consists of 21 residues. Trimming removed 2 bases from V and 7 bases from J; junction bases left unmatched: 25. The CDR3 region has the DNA TGTGCCAGCAGTTTAAGCAGGACCGTCGGAAGGGCGGGAGGTCCTACGAATGAGCAGTTCTTC. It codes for CASSLSRTVGRAGGPTNEQFF.

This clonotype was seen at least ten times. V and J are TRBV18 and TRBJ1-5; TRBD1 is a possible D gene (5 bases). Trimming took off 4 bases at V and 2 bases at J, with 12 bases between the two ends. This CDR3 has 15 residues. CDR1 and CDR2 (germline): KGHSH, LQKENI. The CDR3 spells CASSLDTLRNQPQHF. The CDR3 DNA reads TGTGCCAGCTCACTGGACACCCTTCGCAATCAGCCCCAGCATTTT. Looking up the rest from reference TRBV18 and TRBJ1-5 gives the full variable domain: NAGVMQNPRHLVRRRGQEARLRCSPMKGHSHVYWYRQLPEEGLKFMVYLQKENIIDESGMPKERFSAEFPKEGPSILRIQQVVRGDSAAYFCASSLDTLRNQPQHFGDGTRLSIL.

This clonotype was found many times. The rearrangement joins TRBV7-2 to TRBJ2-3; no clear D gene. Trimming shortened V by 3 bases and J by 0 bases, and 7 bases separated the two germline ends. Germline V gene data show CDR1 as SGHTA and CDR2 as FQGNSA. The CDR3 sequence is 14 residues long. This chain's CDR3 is CASSFRASTDTQYF. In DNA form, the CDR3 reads TGTGCCAGCAGCTTCCGAGCAAGCACAGATACGCAGTATTTT.

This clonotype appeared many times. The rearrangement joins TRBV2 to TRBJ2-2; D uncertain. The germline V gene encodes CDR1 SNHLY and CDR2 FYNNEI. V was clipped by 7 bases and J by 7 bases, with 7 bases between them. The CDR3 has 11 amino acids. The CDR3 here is CASKANGELFF. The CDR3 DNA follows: TGTGCCAGCAAGGCCAACGGGGAGCTGTTTTTT.